These T cell receptor beta chains were read from a single sample in a study of blood T cell repertoires in COVID-19. Generated by immunoSEQ multiplex PCR, the TCRdb table keeps only in-frame clones and is missing some. The data show just over 250,000 clones, about 91% seen once. Sequencing was carried out using peripheral blood. These receptors came from a person aged 18 to 30 with COVID-19, enrolled during active disease. Both conserved end residues are part of each CDR3. D genes are given only for firm matches. Clone size is not always given. Where it is, it says once, few, many or a class for expanded clones.

clone_size	v_call	d_call	j_call	cdr3_length	cdr3_nt	cdr3_aa
NA	TRBV11-2	NA	TRBJ2-7	16	TGTGCCAGCAGCCCGGACCGTACAGGGCGATCCTACGAGCAGTACTTC	CASSPDRTGRSYEQYF
few	TRBV5-5	TRBD1	TRBJ1-4	15	TGTGCCAGCAGCATGCGGACAGGGTTTAATGAAAAACTGTTTTTT	CASSMRTGFNEKLFF
NA	TRBV9	NA	TRBJ2-2	15	TGTGCCAGCAGCCCTGACCAGGGGAAATCCGGGGAGCTGTTTTTT	CASSPDQGKSGELFF
few	TRBV27	NA	TRBJ2-3	13	TGTGCCAGCAGTTGGAGGTTGACAGATACGCAGTATTTT	CASSWRLTDTQYF
NA	TRBV7-2	NA	TRBJ2-4	13	TGTGCCAGCAGCTTAGCGCAGTATACCATTCAGTACTTC	CASSLAQYTIQYF
NA	TRBV5-1	NA	TRBJ2-5	12	TGCGCCAGCAGCCTCCGAGCGGAGACCCAGTACTTC	CASSLRAETQYF
NA	TRBV6-2/TRBV6-3	NA	TRBJ2-5	13	TGTGCCAGCAGTTATGCAGGTTGGGAGACCCAGTACTTC	CASSYAGWETQYF
NA	TRBV30	NA	TRBJ1-5	17	TGTGCCTGGAGCTACTCCCGTACAGGGATCTCCAATCAGCCCCAGCATTTT	CAWSYSRTGISNQPQHF
once	TRBV28	TRBD2	TRBJ2-1	11	TGTGCCAGCAGTGAGCGGGGCAAGCAGTTCTTC	CASSERGKQFF
once	TRBV5-1	NA	TRBJ1-6	13	TGCGCCAGCAGCGCGGGAGTTAATTCACCCCTCCACTTT	CASSAGVNSPLHF